This T cell receptor beta chain came from a study of PD-L1 blockade in urothelial cancer. Study background: Most of the 29 patients were men with bladder-origin urothelial cancer. As for prior chemotherapy regimens, patients had received 0 to 3. Researchers looked at the blood 3 weeks (second dose) and 6 weeks after treatment began. Study-wide results and limits: At 3 weeks on treatment, tumor-associated clones expanded more with durable benefit.

Remarks on this clone: Its antigen is not identified.

Regarding time point: pretreatment peripheral blood. V was clipped by 1 base and J by 2 bases, with 17 bases between them. This CDR3 is built from 17 residues. Germline-derived CDR1 and CDR2 are MGHRA and YSYEKL. The table came from immunoSEQ multiplex PCR; TCRdb's copy has only in-frame clones and leaves some out. The sample consists of tens of thousands of clones, approximately 80% of them appearing once. The rearrangement joins TRBV4-1 to TRBJ1-2; tentative D call: TRBD1 (6 bases). The receptor's source is a man between 35 and 55 years old with urothelial cancer. This sample comprised PBMCs, obtained around atezolizumab (anti-PD-L1) treatment. The CDR3 DNA reads as TGCGCCAGCAGCCAAGGCATCCGGGACAAGATCAACTATGGCTACACCTTC. Translating gives CASSQGIRDKINYGYTF.